What follows are 5 T cell receptor beta chains derived from one specimen sequenced in a study of tumor-infiltrating lymphocytes in primary liver carcinoma. Co-extraction of RNA and DNA was performed on roughly 17-32 mg of unsorted bulk tissue. A constant-region primer primed TCR beta cDNA synthesis from roughly 500 ng of total RNA. Slightly modified ARM-PCR with three nested multiplex PCR rounds yielded TCR beta libraries. A C-beta reverse primer was combined with TRBV1-TRBV30 forward primers in the first two PCR rounds, and each round had approximately 9 cycles. TCRdb passed the multiplex PCR reads through MiXCR, listing each CDR3 protein once. The sample carries approximately 54,000 distinct CDR3 sequences, 70% to 85% recorded once. The sequencing sample was made of liver tumor tissue from sampling region 2. Stated subset: tumor region T2, inferior pole. Receptors originate from a man in his forties or fifties with primary liver carcinoma and hepatitis B virus infection.

Details on this clonotype: Possible read error: a much larger clone is one base away. The V gene is TRBV2, the J gene TRBJ2-7; 9 nucleotides align to TRBD2. The CDR3 sequence is 16 residues long. Trimming at V came to 4 bases and at J to 0 bases, leaving 7 bases not matched to a gene. From germline, CDR1 is SNHLY and CDR2 FYNNEI. CDR3 nucleotides: TGTGCCAGCAGTGTGGGTACTAGCGGGTTCTCCTACGAGCAGTACTTC. Encoded protein: CASSVGTSGFSYEQYF.

This clonotype was found once. A read error is possible here, since a much larger clone lies one base away. The chain recombines TRBV28 with TRBJ1-5; 7 bases fit TRBD1. Germline assignment: CDR1 MDHEN and CDR2 SYDVKM. This CDR3 has 15 residues. The chain's CDR3 is CASSLQGGGNQAQHF. CDR3 coding DNA: TGTGCCAGCAGCCTTCAGGGAGGGGGCAATCAGGCCCAGCATTTT.

Of note for this clonotype: Germline is not matched at one junction end, which may reflect a read error. The rearrangement joins TRBV29-1 to TRBJ2-7; maybe TRBD2 (5 bases). Germline assignment: CDR1 SQVTM and CDR2 ANQGSEA. CDR3 length equals 17 residues. The CDR3 region has the DNA TGCAGCGTTGAGGACGACCGAGCGGCCTCGAGCTCCTACGACCAGTACTTC. This gives the protein CSVEDDRAASSSYDQYF.

V is TRBV7-3 and J is TRBJ2-7; possible D gene TRBD2, 6 bases. V lost 2 bases and J 0 bases, leaving 17 bases between the germline ends. The CDR3 has 17 residues. Germline CDR1 SGHTA, CDR2 FQGTGA. The CDR3 bases are TGTGCCAGCAGCTTAGCGCTTGGGACTTTTCTCTCCTACGAGCAGTACTTC. Its translation is CASSLALGTFLSYEQYF.

Remarks on this clonotype: This may stem from a read error, because a much larger clone lies one nucleotide away. The chain employs TRBV7-9 and TRBJ1-1; no clear D. There are 13 residues in the CDR3. Between the trimmed V and J ends, which lost 5 bases and 8 bases, there was a span of 15 bases. Germline V gives CDR1 SEHNR, CDR2 FQNEAQ (reference sequence). CDR3 protein: CASSPGRSAEAFF. CDR3 sequence (DNA): TGTGCCAGCAGCCCCGGGAGGAGCGCCGAAGCTTTCTTT.